Sequencing of this TCR beta chain was carried out in a study of T-cell reconstitution after alpha-beta-depleted transplantation in children. This sample's TCRbeta library carried unique molecular identifier barcodes. TCRdb re-analysed the PCR reads in MiXCR, keeping a single row per CDR3 protein. The sample shows about 300,000 distinct CDR3 sequences, about a tenth of them seen only once. This clonotype was seen many times. Antigen unknown. Study-wide points: Approximately two months post-transplant, alpha-beta T cells reportedly originated from several hundred expanded graft clones. T-cell numbers and diversity, one year after transplant, stemmed largely from T cells that were newly produced.

The V gene lost 8 bases and the J gene lost 0 bases, with 13 bases spanning the gap. Germline-derived CDR1 and CDR2 are SGHTA and FQGNSA. This CDR3 is 15 amino acids long. Sequenced material: PBMCs, taken before TCRalphabeta/CD19-depleted stem cell transplant. This TCR was recovered from a boy younger than two with acute myeloid leukemia, due to receive a stem cell transplant. J is TRBJ1-4 and V is TRBV7-2; the D gene is possibly TRBD1 (6 bases). CDR3 residues: CASSMTGATNEKLFF. The CDR3 DNA follows: TGTGCCAGCTCTATGACAGGAGCAACTAATGAAAAACTGTTTTTT.